This entry is about one T cell receptor (beta chain). What it binds is unknown. Using immunoSEQ multiplex PCR, the repertoire was profiled, and TCRdb retains in-frame clones only, with some absent. The table has about 7,000 clones, roughly 80% seen once. The entry originates in a study of OX40 agonist ivuxolimab in advanced cancers. Study-wide background: Of the participants, approximately 40% had some prior anti-PD-1, anti-PD-L1 or anti-CTLA-4 therapy, which was allowed.

Study-level findings and limits: Antigens targeted by the expanded peripheral T cells were not determined. Circulating CD4+ and CD8+ T cells showed clonal expansion by week 6 at 0.1 to 3.0 mg/kg. The study found among the lowest clonal expansion in partial responders at 0.1-3.0 mg/kg.

Trimming removed 1 base from V and 1 base from J, with 14 bases in between. This CDR3 comprises 17 residues. Germline CDR1 reads SGHTA; CDR2 reads FQGNSA. The source was CD4+ or CD8+ T cells sorted from blood, collected in a trial of the OX40 agonist ivuxolimab. This receptor was obtained from an adult with an advanced solid tumor such as melanoma, head and neck, liver or kidney cancer. The chain carries TRBV7-2 and TRBJ2-1, with a weak D call TRBD2 (5 bases). Here the CDR3 reads CASSLEGVRASYNEQFF. The CDR3 region has the DNA TGTGCCAGCAGCTTAGAGGGTGTGCGGGCATCCTACAATGAGCAGTTCTTC.